This TCR beta chain was captured in a study of identical twins. Only healthy Caucasians were enrolled as donors. The germline V gene has CDR1 ENHRY and CDR2 SYGVKD. This CDR3 spans 15 amino acids. J lost 8 bases, V lost 8 bases, and 17 bases had no gene match. TCRdb processed the 5' RACE reads anew with MiXCR; each CDR3 protein has one entry. The sample includes 550,000 to 700,000 distinct CDR3 sequences, about 20% seen only once; the top ten take over 4%. In its sample, this clonotype was seen a few times. Its antigen is not known. Study-level points and caveats: Invariant populations such as MAIT and iNKT cells could partly muddle zero-insertion analyses.

These same records also appear under a second study, on T cells expressing NK-cell markers.

Sequences were obtained from PBMCs. The sequence was collected from a woman aged 18-35 years in good health. The chain carries TRBV10-3 and TRBJ1-2; 7 bases fit TRBD1. The CDR3 nucleotides are TGTGCCATCGGCCAAGCCGGGACAGAAATTCGAGGCTACACCTTC. This codes for CAIGQAGTEIRGYTF.